Following are 20 T cell receptor beta chains from one sample sequenced in a study of blood T cell repertoires in COVID-19. The method was immunoSEQ multiplex PCR; TCRdb's version includes in-frame clones alone and lacks a portion of them. The repertoire includes tens of thousands of clones, 80% to 90% of them detected once, and around 2.6% sits in the top ten. Sample: peripheral blood. Every receptor here comes from a woman older than 75 with COVID-19, enrolled during active disease.

The chain joins TRBV24-1 to TRBJ2-2; 9 bases are shared with TRBD1. The germline V gene encodes CDR1 KGHDR and CDR2 SFDVKD. This CDR3 comprises 14 residues. Trimming took 8 bases from V and 1 from J; bases not matched to a gene: 1. CDR3 region: CATKGQGNTGELFF. CDR3 in DNA: TGTGCCACCAAGGGACAGGGGAACACCGGGGAGCTGTTTTTT.

The chain recombines TRBV18 with TRBJ2-5; 7 nucleotides match TRBD1. V lost 6 bases, J lost 2 bases, and 6 bases stayed unmatched. The CDR3 spans 14 residues. Germline V gives CDR1 KGHSH, CDR2 LQKENI. As DNA, the CDR3 is TGTGCCAGCTCCTTAGACAGGGCACAAGAGACCCAGTACTTC. Protein sequence: CASSLDRAQETQYF.

The chain links TRBV7-2 to TRBJ2-4; no reliable D call. CDR3 length: 13 residues. Germline values: CDR1 SGHTA, CDR2 FQGNSA. V was clipped by 5 bases and J by 0 bases, with 5 bases between them. The CDR3 nucleotides read TGTGCCAGCAGCGTACTAGCCAAAAACATTCAGTACTTC. This translates into CASSVLAKNIQYF.

The chain couples TRBV18 to TRBJ2-1; a weak D match, TRBD2 (6 bases). Germline loops: CDR1 KGHSH, CDR2 LQKENI. With 0 bases removed from V and 6 bases from J, the gap between germline ends came to 9 bases. The CDR3 sequence is 14 residues long. Written as DNA, the CDR3 is TGTGCCAGCTCACCACCGACTAGTCGCAATGAGCAGTTCTTC. The encoded protein is CASSPPTSRNEQFF.

The rearrangement uses TRBV7-9 and TRBJ1-1, with 8 nucleotides matching TRBD1. V shed 5 bases and J 11 bases; nucleotides not matched to a gene: 10. Looked up from germline, CDR1 is SEHNR and CDR2 is FQNEAQ (reference sequence). CDR3 length: 13 residues. Here the CDR3 DNA reads TGTGCCAGCAGCCCAGGACAGGGCCTCGGGGCTTTCTTT. Residues: CASSPGQGLGAFF.

This clone has just a few counts. The chain recombines TRBV6-1 with TRBJ1-4; 7 bases align to TRBD1. Germline-derived CDR1 and CDR2 are MNHNS and SASEGT. The CDR3 consists of 15 residues. The V and J ends lost 3 bases and 8 bases, in that order; junction bases with no gene match: 9. The CDR3 nucleotides read TGTGCCAGCAGTGATGGCAGGGGGATTAGGGAAAAACTGTTTTTT. Translation gives CASSDGRGIREKLFF.

This sequence joins TRBV29-1 and TRBJ1-2, with D perhaps TRBD1 (6 bases). The CDR3 is 18 residues long. Germline V gene sequence: CDR1 SQVTM, CDR2 ANQGSEA. V was cut by 0 bases and J by 0 bases, with 20 bases left in between. The CDR3 spells CSVEDQGLRGPSNYGYTF. The CDR3 region has the DNA TGCAGCGTTGAAGATCAGGGGCTCCGAGGGCCTTCTAACTATGGCTACACCTTC.

The chain uses TRBV19 and TRBJ1-5, with no clear D. This CDR3 contains 15 residues. V was cut by 6 bases and J by 1 base, with 13 bases left in between. Germline CDR1 LNHDA, CDR2 SQIVND (reference sequence). The CDR3 loop reads CASSPAGWSNQPQHF. The CDR3 DNA is TGTGCCAGTAGCCCGGCGGGCTGGAGCAATCAGCCCCAGCATTTT.

This clone came up a few times. The chain links TRBV11-2 to TRBJ2-1; TRBD2 matches 7 bases. Germline V gene sequence: CDR1 SGHAT, CDR2 FQNNGV. V trimming: 1 base; J trimming: 9 bases; junction bases outside the gene matches: 6. The CDR3 extends over 14 amino acids. CDR3 DNA sequence: TGTGCCAGCAGCTTAGCTACGGGAGGACTTGAGCAGTTCTTC. Protein product: CASSLATGGLEQFF.

The chain links TRBV29-1 to TRBJ2-2; D remains unclear. CDR1 and CDR2 from the germline V gene are SQVTM and ANQGSEA. V lost 1 base and J 0 bases, leaving 3 bases between the germline ends. The CDR3 runs to 13 residues. The CDR3 is CSVEGPNTGELFF. The CDR3 bases are TGCAGCGTTGAAGGGCCGAACACCGGGGAGCTGTTTTTT.

The chain couples TRBV6-6 to TRBJ2-1; D could derive from TRBD1 or TRBD2 (5 bases each). Germline CDR1 MNHNY, CDR2 SVGAGI (reference sequence). Trimming took 5 bases from V and 5 from J, leaving 16 bases between them. The CDR3 has 15 amino acids. CDR3 DNA: TGTGCCAGCAGTCTAGCCCCCTCCAGGGACAATGAGCAGTTCTTC. Amino acid sequence: CASSLAPSRDNEQFF.

The gene calls are TRBV2 and TRBJ2-1; TRBD2 aligns across 13 bases. The germline gives CDR1 SNHLY, CDR2 FYNNEI. The J segment lost 8 bases and the V segment lost 0 bases, leaving 7 bases of the junction unmatched. CDR3 size: 17 residues. Here the CDR3 DNA reads TGTGCCAGCAGTGAAGCGCGGACTAGCGGGAGCTTATATGAGCAGTTCTTC. It is translated as CASSEARTSGSLYEQFF.

The chain couples TRBV28 to TRBJ1-2; no clear D. This CDR3 contains 11 residues. Per the germline V gene, CDR1 is MDHEN and CDR2 is SYDVKM. V dropped 5 bases and J dropped 5 bases, with 6 bases sitting between them. The CDR3 protein is CASSGEYGYTF. CDR3 sequence (DNA): TGTGCCAGCAGTGGGGAGTATGGCTACACCTTC.

Here the CDR3 DNA reads TGTGCCAGCAGCTTAGCAGTACTTAGCGGGAGCACCTACGAGCAGTACTTC. This codes for CASSLAVLSGSTYEQYF. The rearrangement uses TRBV7-8 and TRBJ2-7; 9 bases fit TRBD2. The CDR3 consists of 17 residues. CDR1 and CDR2 from the germline V gene are SGHVS and FQNEAQ. Germline trimming cut 0 bases from V and 2 bases from J; bases unmatched to any gene: 8.

V usage is TRBV30 and J usage is TRBJ1-6; D gene ambiguous. V dropped 2 bases and J dropped 0 bases, with 11 bases sitting between them. The CDR3 loop spans 16 amino acids. Germline V gene data show CDR1 as GTSNPN and CDR2 as SVGIG (reference sequence). The CDR3 DNA reads as TGTGCCTGGAGTACCAAGTCGAGCTCCTATAATTCACCCCTCCACTTT. Protein: CAWSTKSSSYNSPLHF. The full variable domain, its missing parts supplied by reference TRBV30 and TRBJ1-6, is SQTIHQWPATLVQPVGSPLSLECTVEGTSNPNLYWYRQAAGRGLQLLFYSVGIGQISSEVPQNLSASRPQDRQFILSSKKLLLSDSGFYLCAWSTKSSSYNSPLHFGNGTRLTVT.

The rearrangement uses TRBV6-5 and TRBJ2-3; 8 bases map to TRBD2. Germline trimming cut 4 bases from V and 1 base from J; bases unmatched to any gene: 7. Germline V CDR1 and CDR2: MNHEY, SVGAGI. This CDR3 comprises 16 residues. The CDR3 reads CASSSTRGGRTDTQYF. In nucleotides, the CDR3 is TGTGCCAGCAGTTCCACTCGGGGGGGGCGCACAGATACGCAGTATTTT.

V and J are TRBV19 and TRBJ2-7; 7 positions match TRBD1. In germline, CDR1 is LNHDA, CDR2 SQIVND (reference sequence). V shed 4 bases, J shed 4 bases, and the junction held 7 bases outside the gene matches. The CDR3 loop spans 14 amino acids. The CDR3 DNA reads as TGTGCCAGTAGTAGAACAGGGGAGTGGTACGAGCAGTACTTC. This translates into CASSRTGEWYEQYF.

The chain carries TRBV28 and TRBJ2-1, with 8 bases that match TRBD2. The CDR3 covers 15 residues. In germline, CDR1 is MDHEN, CDR2 SYDVKM. J lost 5 bases, V lost 2 bases, and 5 bases had no gene match. CDR3: CASSLVSGTNNEQFF. The CDR3 DNA follows: TGTGCCAGCAGTTTAGTTAGCGGGACAAACAATGAGCAGTTCTTC.

The rearrangement joins TRBV4-2 to TRBJ1-2; 7 nucleotides line up with TRBD1. In germline, CDR1 is LGHNA, CDR2 YNFKEQ. The CDR3 is 14 amino acids. J gave up 4 bases and V 1 base, and 3 bases lay outside the gene matches. CDR3 in amino acids: CASSQADRSYGYTF. CDR3 nucleotides: TGTGCCAGCAGCCAAGCGGACAGGAGCTATGGCTACACCTTC.

V and J are TRBV5-4 and TRBJ1-1, with 10 bases aligning to TRBD1. With V trimmed by 5 bases and J by 5 bases, 9 bases remained unmatched. In germline, CDR1 is SGHNT, CDR2 YYREEE (reference sequence). The CDR3 extends over 15 amino acids. CDR3 sequence (DNA): TGTGCCAGCAGACGAGGGACAGGGGAGGGGACTGAAGCTTTCTTT. Amino acid sequence: CASRRGTGEGTEAFF.